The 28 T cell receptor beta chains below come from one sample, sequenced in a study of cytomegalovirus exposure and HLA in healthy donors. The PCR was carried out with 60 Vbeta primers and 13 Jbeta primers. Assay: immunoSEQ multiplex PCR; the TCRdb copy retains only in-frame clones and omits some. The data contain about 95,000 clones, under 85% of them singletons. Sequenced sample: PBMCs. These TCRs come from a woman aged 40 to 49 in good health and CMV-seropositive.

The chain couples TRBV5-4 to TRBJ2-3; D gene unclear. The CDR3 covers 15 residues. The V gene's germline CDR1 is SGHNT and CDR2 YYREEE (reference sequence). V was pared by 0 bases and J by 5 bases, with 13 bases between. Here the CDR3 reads CASSLGGPLGDTQYF. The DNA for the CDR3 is TGTGCCAGCAGCTTGGGAGGCCCGCTAGGAGATACGCAGTATTTT.

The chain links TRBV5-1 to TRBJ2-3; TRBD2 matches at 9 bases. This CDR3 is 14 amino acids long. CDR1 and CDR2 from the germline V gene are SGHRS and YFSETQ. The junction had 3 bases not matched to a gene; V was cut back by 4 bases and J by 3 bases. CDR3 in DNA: TGCGCCAGCAGCGTGGGACTAGCAACAGATACGCAGTATTTT. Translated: CASSVGLATDTQYF. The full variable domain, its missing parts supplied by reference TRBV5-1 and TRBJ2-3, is KAGVTQTPRYLIKTRGQQVTLSCSPISGHRSVSWYQQTPGQGLQFLFEYFSETQRNKGNFPGRFSGRQFSNSRSEMNVSTLELGDSALYLCASSVGLATDTQYFGPGTRLTVL.

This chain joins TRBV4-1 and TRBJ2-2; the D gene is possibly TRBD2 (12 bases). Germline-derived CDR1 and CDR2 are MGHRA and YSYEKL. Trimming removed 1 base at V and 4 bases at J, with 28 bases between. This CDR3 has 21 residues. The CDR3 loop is CASSQVPGTGGLAGGTGELFF. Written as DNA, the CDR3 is TGCGCCAGCAGCCAAGTCCCTGGGACAGGGGGACTAGCGGGCGGCACCGGGGAGCTGTTTTTT.

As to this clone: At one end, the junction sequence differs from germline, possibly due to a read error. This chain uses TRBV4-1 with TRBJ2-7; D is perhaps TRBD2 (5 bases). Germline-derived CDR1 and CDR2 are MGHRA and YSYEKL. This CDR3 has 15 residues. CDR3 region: CASSPPWASSHEQYF. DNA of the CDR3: TGCGCCAGCAGCCCCCCTTGGGCTAGCTCCCACGAGCAGTACTTC.

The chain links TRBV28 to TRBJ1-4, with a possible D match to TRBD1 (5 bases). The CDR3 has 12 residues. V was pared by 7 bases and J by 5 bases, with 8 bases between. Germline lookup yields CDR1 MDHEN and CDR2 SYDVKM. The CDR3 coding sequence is TGTGCCAGCAATGGGGGGAATGAAAAACTGTTTTTT. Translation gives CASNGGNEKLFF. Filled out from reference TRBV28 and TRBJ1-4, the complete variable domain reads DVKVTQSSRYLVKRTGEKVFLECVQDMDHENMFWYRQDPGLGLRLIYFSYDVKMKEKGDIPEGYSVSREKKERFSLILESASTNQTSMYLCASNGGNEKLFFGSGTQLSVL.

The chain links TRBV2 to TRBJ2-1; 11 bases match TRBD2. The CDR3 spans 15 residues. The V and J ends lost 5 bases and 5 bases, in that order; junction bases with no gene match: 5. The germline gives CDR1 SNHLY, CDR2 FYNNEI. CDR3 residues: CASSSPGLADNEQFF. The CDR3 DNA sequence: TGTGCCAGCAGTTCCCCGGGACTAGCGGACAATGAGCAGTTCTTC. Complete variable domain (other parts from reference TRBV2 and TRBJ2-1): EPEVTQTPSHQVTQMGQEVILRCVPISNHLYFYWYRQILGQKVEFLVSFYNNEISEKSEIFDDQFSVERPDGSNFTLKIRSTKLEDSAMYFCASSSPGLADNEQFFGPGTRLTVL.

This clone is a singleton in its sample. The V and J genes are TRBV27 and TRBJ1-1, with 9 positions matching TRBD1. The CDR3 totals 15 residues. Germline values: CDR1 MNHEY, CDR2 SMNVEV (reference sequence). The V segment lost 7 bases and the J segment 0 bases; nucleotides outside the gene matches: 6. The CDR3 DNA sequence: TGTGCCAGCAATCCCCGGACAGGGGTGAACACTGAAGCTTTCTTT. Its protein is CASNPRTGVNTEAFF.

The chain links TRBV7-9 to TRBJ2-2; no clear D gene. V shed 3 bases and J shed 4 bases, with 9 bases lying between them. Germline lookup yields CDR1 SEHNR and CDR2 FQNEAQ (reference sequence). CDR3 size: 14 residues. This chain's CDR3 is CASSFPYSTGELFF. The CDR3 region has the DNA TGTGCCAGCAGCTTCCCCTACTCCACCGGGGAGCTGTTTTTT.

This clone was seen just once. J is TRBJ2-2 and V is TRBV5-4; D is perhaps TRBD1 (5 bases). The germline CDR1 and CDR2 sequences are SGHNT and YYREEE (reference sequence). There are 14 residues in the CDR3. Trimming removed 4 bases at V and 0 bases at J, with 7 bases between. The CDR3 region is CASSRTTNTGELFF. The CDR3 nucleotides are TGTGCCAGCAGCCGGACAACGAACACCGGGGAGCTGTTTTTT.

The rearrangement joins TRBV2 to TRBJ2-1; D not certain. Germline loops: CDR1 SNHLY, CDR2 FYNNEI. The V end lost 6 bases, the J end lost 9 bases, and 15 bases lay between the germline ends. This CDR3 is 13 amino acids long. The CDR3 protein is CASSSGVGAEQFF. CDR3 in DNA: TGTGCCAGCAGCAGTGGAGTCGGCGCTGAGCAGTTCTTC. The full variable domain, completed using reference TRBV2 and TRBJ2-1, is EPEVTQTPSHQVTQMGQEVILRCVPISNHLYFYWYRQILGQKVEFLVSFYNNEISEKSEIFDDQFSVERPDGSNFTLKIRSTKLEDSAMYFCASSSGVGAEQFFGPGTRLTVL.

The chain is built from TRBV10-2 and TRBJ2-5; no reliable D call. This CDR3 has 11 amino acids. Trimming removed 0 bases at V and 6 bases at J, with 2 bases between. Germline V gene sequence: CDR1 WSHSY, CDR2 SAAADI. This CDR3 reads CASSESKTQYF. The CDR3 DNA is TGCGCCAGCAGTGAGTCTAAGACCCAGTACTTC.

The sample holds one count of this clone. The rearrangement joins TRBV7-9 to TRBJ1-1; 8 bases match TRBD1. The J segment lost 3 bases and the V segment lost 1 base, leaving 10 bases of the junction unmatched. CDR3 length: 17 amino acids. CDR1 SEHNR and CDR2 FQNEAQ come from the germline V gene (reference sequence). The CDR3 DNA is TGTGCCAGCAGCTTAGATTGGACAGGGTGGGTTCACACTGAAGCTTTCTTT. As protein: CASSLDWTGWVHTEAFF.

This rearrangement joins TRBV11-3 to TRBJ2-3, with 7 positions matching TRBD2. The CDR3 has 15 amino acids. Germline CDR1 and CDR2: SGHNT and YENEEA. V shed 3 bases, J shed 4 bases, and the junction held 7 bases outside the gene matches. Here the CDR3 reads CASSFYGEGADTQYF. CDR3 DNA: TGTGCCAGCAGCTTTTATGGGGAGGGAGCAGATACGCAGTATTTT.

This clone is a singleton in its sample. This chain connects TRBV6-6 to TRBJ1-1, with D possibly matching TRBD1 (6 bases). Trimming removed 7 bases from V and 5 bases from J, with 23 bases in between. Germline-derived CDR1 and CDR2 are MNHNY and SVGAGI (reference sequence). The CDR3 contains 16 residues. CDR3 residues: CASTLPQGRLVTEAFF. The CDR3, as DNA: TGTGCCAGCACCCTACCTCAGGGGCGGTTGGTAACTGAAGCTTTCTTT.

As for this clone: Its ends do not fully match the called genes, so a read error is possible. The CDR3 DNA follows: TGTGCCAGCAGCTTATGGGGACAGGCCTATGGCTACCCCTTC. Translating it yields CASSLWGQAYGYPF. The genes are TRBV7-2 and TRBJ1-2; TRBD1 matches at 8 bases. The CDR3 length is 14 residues. The germline gives CDR1 SGHTA, CDR2 FQGNSA.

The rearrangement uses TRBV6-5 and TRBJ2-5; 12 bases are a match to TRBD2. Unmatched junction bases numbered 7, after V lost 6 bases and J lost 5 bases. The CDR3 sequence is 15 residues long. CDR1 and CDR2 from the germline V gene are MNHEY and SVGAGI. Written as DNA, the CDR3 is TGTGCCAGCAGCCCGACTAGCGGGAGTTGGGAGACCCAGTACTTC. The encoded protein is CASSPTSGSWETQYF.

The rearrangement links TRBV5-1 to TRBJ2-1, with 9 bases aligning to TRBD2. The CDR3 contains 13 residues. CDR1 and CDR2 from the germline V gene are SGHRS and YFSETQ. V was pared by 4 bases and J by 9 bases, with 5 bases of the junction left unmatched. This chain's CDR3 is CASSPLAGSEQFF. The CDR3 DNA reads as TGCGCCAGCAGCCCCCTAGCGGGAAGTGAGCAGTTCTTC.

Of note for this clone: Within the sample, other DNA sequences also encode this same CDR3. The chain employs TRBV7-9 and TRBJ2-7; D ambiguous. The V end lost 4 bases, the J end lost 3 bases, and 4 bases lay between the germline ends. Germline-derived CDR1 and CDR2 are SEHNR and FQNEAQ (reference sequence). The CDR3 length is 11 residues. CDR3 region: CASSSFYEQYF. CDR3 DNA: TGTGCCAGCAGCTCTTTCTACGAGCAGTACTTC.

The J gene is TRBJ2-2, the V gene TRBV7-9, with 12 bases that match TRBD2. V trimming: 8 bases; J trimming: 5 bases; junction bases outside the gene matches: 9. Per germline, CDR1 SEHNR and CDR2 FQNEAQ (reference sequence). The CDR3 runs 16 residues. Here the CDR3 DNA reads TGTGCCAGCGTTCCCCTAGCGGGAGGGGGGACCGGGGAGCTGTTTTTT. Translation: CASVPLAGGGTGELFF. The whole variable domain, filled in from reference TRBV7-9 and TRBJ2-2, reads DTGVSQNPRHKITKRGQNVTFRCDPISEHNRLYWYRQTLGQGPEFLTYFQNEAQLEKSRLLSDRFSAERPKGSFSTLEIQRTEQGDSAMYLCASVPLAGGGTGELFFGEGSRLTVL.

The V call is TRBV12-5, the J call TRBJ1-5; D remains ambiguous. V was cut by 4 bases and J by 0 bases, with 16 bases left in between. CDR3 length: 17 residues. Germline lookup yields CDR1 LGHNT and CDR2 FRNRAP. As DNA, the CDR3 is TGTGCTAGTGGTTCTACTCCTAGAGCTTATAGCAATCAGCCCCAGCATTTT. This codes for CASGSTPRAYSNQPQHF.

CDR3 nucleotide sequence: TGTGCCAGCAATGGGGGAGGGCGCTCCTACAATGAGCAGTTCTTC. This encodes CASNGGGRSYNEQFF. The rearrangement joins TRBV6-1 to TRBJ2-1; 7 nucleotides match TRBD2. This CDR3 has 15 amino acids. The V gene's germline CDR1 is MNHNS and CDR2 SASEGT. Trimming at V came to 7 bases and at J to 0 bases, leaving 6 bases not matched to a gene.

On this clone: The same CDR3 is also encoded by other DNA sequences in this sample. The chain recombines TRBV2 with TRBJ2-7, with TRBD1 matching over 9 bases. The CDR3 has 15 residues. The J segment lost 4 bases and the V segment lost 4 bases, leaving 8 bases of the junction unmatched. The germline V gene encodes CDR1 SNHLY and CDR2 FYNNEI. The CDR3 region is CASSGLGTGWYEQYF. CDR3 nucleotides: TGTGCCAGCAGTGGCCTAGGGACAGGGTGGTACGAGCAGTACTTC.

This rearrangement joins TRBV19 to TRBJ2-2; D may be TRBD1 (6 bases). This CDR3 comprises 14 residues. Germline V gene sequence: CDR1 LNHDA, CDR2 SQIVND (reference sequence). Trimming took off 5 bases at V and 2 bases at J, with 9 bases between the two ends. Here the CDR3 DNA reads TGTGCCAGTAGTCAACAGGGAAACACCGGGGAGCTGTTTTTT. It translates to CASSQQGNTGELFF.

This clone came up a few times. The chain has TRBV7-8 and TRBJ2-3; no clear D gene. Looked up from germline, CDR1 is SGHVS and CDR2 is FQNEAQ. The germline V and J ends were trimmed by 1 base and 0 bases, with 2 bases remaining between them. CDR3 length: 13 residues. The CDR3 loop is CASSLVSTDTQYF. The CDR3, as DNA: TGTGCCAGCAGCTTAGTAAGCACAGATACGCAGTATTTT.

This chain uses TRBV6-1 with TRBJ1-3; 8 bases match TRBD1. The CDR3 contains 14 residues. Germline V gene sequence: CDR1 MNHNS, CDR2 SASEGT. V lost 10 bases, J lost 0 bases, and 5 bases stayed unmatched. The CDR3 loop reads CATSTGDSGNTIYF. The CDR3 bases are TGTGCCACTTCGACAGGGGACTCTGGAAACACCATATATTTT.

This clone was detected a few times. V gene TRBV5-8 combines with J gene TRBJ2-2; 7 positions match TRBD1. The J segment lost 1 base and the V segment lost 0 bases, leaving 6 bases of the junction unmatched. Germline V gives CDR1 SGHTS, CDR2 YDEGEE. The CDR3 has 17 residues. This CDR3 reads CASSLDHRGRNTGELFF. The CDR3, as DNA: TGTGCCAGCAGCTTGGACCACAGGGGACGGAACACCGGGGAGCTGTTTTTT.

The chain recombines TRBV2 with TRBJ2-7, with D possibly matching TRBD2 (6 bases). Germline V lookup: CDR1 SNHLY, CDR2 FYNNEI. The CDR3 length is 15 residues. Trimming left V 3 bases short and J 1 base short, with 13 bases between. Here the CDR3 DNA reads TGTGCCAGCAGTGACGGGTTAGCGGTATCCTACGAGCAGTACTTC. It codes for CASSDGLAVSYEQYF.

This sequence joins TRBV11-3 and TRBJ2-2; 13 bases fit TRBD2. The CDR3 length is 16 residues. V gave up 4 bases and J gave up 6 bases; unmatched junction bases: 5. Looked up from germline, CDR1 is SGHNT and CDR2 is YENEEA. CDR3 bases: TGTGCCAGCAGCTATGGACTAGCGGGAGCGGCCGGGGAGCTGTTTTTT. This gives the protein CASSYGLAGAAGELFF.